The next 13 T cell receptor beta chains were all read from a single sample in a study of shared clonotypes between healthy human individuals. The naive CD8 fraction comprised CD45RO-negative cells positively selected for CCR7 and excluded terminally differentiated effector memory CD45RA+ cells. TCRdb's table, derived via immunoSEQ multiplex PCR, lists solely in-frame clones and lacks some. This sample carries around 2.1 million clones, 85% to 95% of them seen once, and the ten largest clones take 1.5% to 2%. Sequenced sample: naive CD8+ T cells from PBMCs. These receptors originate from a man aged 18-30 years in good health. Some clones in this sample may be carry-over from other donors' samples.

V usage is TRBV9 and J usage is TRBJ1-1; unclear D gene. Looked up from germline, CDR1 is SGDLS and CDR2 is YYNGEE. CDR3 length equals 13 residues. V lost 7 bases and J 0 bases, leaving 10 bases between the germline ends. The CDR3 bases are TGTGCCAGCGATTCGGGATTGAACACTGAAGCTTTCTTT. As protein: CASDSGLNTEAFF.

The chain employs TRBV28 and TRBJ2-2; D uncertain. V lost 3 bases and J lost 4, with 12 bases in between. Looked up from germline, CDR1 is MDHEN and CDR2 is SYDVKM. This CDR3 has 15 residues. The DNA of the CDR3 is TGTGCCAGCAGTTTTTTTCCGGGCGGCACCGGGGAGCTGTTTTTT. Translated: CASSFFPGGTGELFF.

This clone was seen more than once but under ten times. This rearrangement joins TRBV27 to TRBJ1-2, with D perhaps matching TRBD1 (6 bases). The CDR3 totals 14 residues. V was clipped by 5 bases and J by 0 bases, with 10 bases between them. Germline V gene lookup returns CDR1 MNHEY and CDR2 SMNVEV (reference sequence). The CDR3 region has the DNA TGTGCCAGCAGTAACAGGGTAGCTAACTATGGCTACACCTTC. Its translation: CASSNRVANYGYTF.

The chain combines TRBV19 with TRBJ1-5; D unclear. The CDR3 loop spans 15 amino acids. The V end lost 4 bases, the J end lost 0 bases, and 10 bases lay between the germline ends. Germline CDR1 reads LNHDA; CDR2 reads SQIVND (reference sequence). This CDR3 reads CASSRNLYSNQPQHF. DNA for the CDR3: TGTGCCAGTAGTAGGAACCTTTATAGCAATCAGCCCCAGCATTTT.

This chain joins TRBV19 and TRBJ2-5; D gene ambiguous. V dropped 3 bases and J dropped 3 bases, with 11 bases sitting between them. The CDR3 runs 14 residues. The germline CDR1 and CDR2 sequences are LNHDA and SQIVND (reference sequence). CDR3 DNA sequence: TGTGCCAGTAGTATGAGATGGGTAGAAGAGACCCAGTACTTC. The encoded protein is CASSMRWVEETQYF.

This chain connects TRBV7-9 to TRBJ2-7; D gene ambiguous. Germline V gene sequence: CDR1 SEHNR, CDR2 FQNEAQ (reference sequence). V was pared by 1 base and J by 6 bases, with 13 bases between. CDR3 length equals 14 residues. The CDR3 coding sequence is TGTGCCAGCAGCTTAGGGCCGAACTTCATCGAGCAGTACTTC. This gives the protein CASSLGPNFIEQYF.

This chain links TRBV15 with TRBJ2-7; TRBD2 is a possible D gene (5 bases). Germline V gene sequence: CDR1 LNHNV, CDR2 YYDKDF (reference sequence). The CDR3 contains 13 residues. Trimming cost V 4 bases and J 6 bases, with 13 bases left between them. CDR3 protein: CATSTPGGGEQYF. The CDR3, as DNA: TGTGCCACCAGCACCCCTGGAGGCGGCGAGCAGTACTTC.

V is TRBV27 and J is TRBJ1-5, with D uncertain. The CDR3 sequence is 16 residues long. The germline V gene encodes CDR1 MNHEY and CDR2 SMNVEV (reference sequence). The germline V and J ends were trimmed by 1 base and 3 bases, with 13 bases remaining between them. The CDR3 DNA reads as TGTGCCAGCAGTTTATTGAGTAGGCCGGACAATCAGCCCCAGCATTTT. Amino acid sequence: CASSLLSRPDNQPQHF.

This chain connects TRBV27 to TRBJ1-2, with TRBD1 matching 7 bases. The CDR3 has 16 amino acids. Germline CDR1 MNHEY, CDR2 SMNVEV (reference sequence). V was clipped by 1 base and J by 8 bases; unmatched bases: 13. CDR3 DNA sequence: TGTGCCAGCAGTTTATACCCAGGGGGGCCCCTCGGAGGCTACACCTTC. Translating gives CASSLYPGGPLGGYTF.

As to this clone: Within the sample, other DNA sequences also encode this same CDR3. V and J are TRBV9 and TRBJ2-7; D call uncertain. CDR3 length: 13 residues. V gave up 0 bases and J gave up 3 bases, with 7 bases separating them. CDR1 SGDLS and CDR2 YYNGEE come from the germline V gene. The CDR3 reads CASSVGGNYEQYF. In DNA form, the CDR3 reads TGTGCCAGCAGCGTAGGCGGAAACTACGAGCAGTACTTC.

The V call is TRBV6-6, the J call TRBJ2-5; D is possibly TRBD2 (6 bases). This CDR3 is 14 amino acids long. V was cut by 1 base and J by 4 bases, with 10 bases left in between. In germline, CDR1 is MNHNY, CDR2 SVGAGI (reference sequence). CDR3 in DNA: TGTGCCAGCAGTTACTTGTCCGGGGGAGAGACCCAGTACTTC. This gives the protein CASSYLSGGETQYF.

The V call is TRBV6-5, the J call TRBJ2-5, with unresolved D. V lost 6 bases and J 5 bases, leaving 19 bases between the germline ends. Germline V CDR1 and CDR2: MNHEY, SVGAGI. The CDR3 totals 15 residues. The CDR3 DNA is TGTGCCAGCAGCTTGATCCTAGGGTTGTCGGAGACCCAGTACTTC. As protein: CASSLILGLSETQYF.

The chain combines TRBV29-1 with TRBJ2-7; possibly TRBD1 or TRBD2 for D (5 bases each). The CDR3 runs to 15 residues. Trimming left V 3 bases short and J 0 bases short, with 15 bases between. Germline CDR1 and CDR2: SQVTM and ANQGSEA. The CDR3 DNA follows: TGCAGCGTTGAGTTACGGGACCGATTCTCCTACGAGCAGTACTTC. Translated, it gives CSVELRDRFSYEQYF.